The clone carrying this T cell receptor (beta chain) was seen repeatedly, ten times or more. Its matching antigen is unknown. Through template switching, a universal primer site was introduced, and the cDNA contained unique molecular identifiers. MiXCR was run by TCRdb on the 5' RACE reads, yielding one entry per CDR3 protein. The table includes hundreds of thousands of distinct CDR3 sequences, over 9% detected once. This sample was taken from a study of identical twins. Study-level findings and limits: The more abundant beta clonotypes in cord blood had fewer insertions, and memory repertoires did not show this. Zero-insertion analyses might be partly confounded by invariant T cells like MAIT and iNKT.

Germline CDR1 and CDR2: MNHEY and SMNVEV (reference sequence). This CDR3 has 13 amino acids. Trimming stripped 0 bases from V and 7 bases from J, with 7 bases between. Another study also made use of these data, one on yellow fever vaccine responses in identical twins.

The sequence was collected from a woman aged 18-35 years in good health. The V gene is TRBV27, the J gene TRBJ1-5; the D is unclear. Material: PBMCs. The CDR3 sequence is CASSLSIWQPQHF. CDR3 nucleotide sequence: TGTGCCAGCAGTTTATCGATATGGCAGCCCCAGCATTTT.